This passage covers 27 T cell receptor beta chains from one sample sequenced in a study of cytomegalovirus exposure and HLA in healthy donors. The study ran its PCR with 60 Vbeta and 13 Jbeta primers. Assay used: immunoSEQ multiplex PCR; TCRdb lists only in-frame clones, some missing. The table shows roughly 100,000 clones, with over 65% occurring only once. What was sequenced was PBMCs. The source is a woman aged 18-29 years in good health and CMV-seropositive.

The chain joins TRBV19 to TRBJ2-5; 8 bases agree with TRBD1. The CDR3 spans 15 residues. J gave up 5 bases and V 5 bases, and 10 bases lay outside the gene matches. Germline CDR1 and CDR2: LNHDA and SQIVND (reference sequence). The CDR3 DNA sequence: TGTGCCAGTAGTCCCCAGGGGGCAGGCGTGGAGACCCAGTACTTC. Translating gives CASSPQGAGVETQYF.

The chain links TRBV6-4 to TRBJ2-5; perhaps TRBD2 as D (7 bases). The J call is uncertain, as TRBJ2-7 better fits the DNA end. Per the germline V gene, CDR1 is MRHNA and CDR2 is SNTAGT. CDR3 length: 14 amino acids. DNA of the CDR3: TGTGCCAGCAATCAAGGGGGGGGGCACTACGAGCAGTACTTC. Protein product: CASNQGGGHYEQYF.

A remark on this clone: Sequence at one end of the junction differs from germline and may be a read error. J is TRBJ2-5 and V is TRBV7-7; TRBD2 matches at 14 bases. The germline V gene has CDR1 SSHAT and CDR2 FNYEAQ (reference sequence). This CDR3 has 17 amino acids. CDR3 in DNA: TGTGCTAGCAGCTTTGGACTAGCGGGAGGATGGCGAGAGACCCAGTACTTC. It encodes CASSFGLAGGWRETQYF.

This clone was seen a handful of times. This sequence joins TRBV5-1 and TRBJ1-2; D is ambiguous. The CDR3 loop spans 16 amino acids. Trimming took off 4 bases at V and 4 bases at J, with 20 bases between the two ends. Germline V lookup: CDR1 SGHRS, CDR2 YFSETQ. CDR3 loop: CASSPRVEGVGYGYTF. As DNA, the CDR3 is TGCGCCAGCAGCCCACGTGTCGAGGGAGTTGGCTATGGCTACACCTTC.

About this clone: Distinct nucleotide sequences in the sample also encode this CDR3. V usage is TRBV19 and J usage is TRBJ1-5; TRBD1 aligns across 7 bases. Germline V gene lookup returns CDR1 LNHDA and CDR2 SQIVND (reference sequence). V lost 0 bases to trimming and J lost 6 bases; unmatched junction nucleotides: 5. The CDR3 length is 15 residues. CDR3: CASSIDRGVTQPQHF. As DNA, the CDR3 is TGTGCCAGTAGTATAGACAGGGGGGTAACTCAGCCCCAGCATTTT.

Written as DNA, the CDR3 is TGTGCCAGCAGTGAATTTCTTCCCCGAAGGGGGCCCGGGGAGCTGTTTTTT. Translated, it gives CASSEFLPRRGPGELFF. This chain links TRBV2 with TRBJ2-2, with 7 bases lining up with TRBD1. The V gene's germline CDR1 is SNHLY and CDR2 FYNNEI. V trimming: 2 bases; J trimming: 6 bases; junction bases outside the gene matches: 12. CDR3 length: 17 residues. The full variable domain, in which reference TRBV2 and TRBJ2-2 provide the parts outside the CDR3, is EPEVTQTPSHQVTQMGQEVILRCVPISNHLYFYWYRQILGQKVEFLVSFYNNEISEKSEIFDDQFSVERPDGSNFTLKIRSTKLEDSAMYFCASSEFLPRRGPGELFFGEGSRLTVL.

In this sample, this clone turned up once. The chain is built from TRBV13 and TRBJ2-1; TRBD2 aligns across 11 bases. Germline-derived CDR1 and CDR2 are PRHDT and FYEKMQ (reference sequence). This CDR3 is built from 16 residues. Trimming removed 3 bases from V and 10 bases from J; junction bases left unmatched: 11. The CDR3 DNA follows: TGTGCCAGCAGCTTCCCGACTAGCGGGGCCTGGGGGGAGCAGTTCTTC. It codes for CASSFPTSGAWGEQFF.

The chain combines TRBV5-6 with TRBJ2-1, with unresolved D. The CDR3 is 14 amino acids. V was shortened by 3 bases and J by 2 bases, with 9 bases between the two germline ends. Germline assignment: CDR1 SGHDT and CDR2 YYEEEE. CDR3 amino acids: CASSSLRAYNEQFF. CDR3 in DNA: TGTGCCAGCAGCTCTCTCCGGGCCTACAATGAGCAGTTCTTC.

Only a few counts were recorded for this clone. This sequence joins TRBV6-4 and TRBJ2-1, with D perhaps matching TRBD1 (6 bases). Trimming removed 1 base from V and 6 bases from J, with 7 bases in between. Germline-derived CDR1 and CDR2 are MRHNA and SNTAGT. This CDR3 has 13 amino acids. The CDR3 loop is CASSDLDSNEQFF. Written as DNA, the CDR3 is TGTGCCAGCAGTGACTTGGACAGCAATGAGCAGTTCTTC.

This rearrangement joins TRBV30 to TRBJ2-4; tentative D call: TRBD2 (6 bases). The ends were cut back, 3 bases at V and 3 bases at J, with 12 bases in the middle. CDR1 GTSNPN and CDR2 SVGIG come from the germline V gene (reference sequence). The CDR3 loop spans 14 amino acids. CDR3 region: CAWSAAGSKNIQYF. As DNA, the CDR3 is TGTGCCTGGAGCGCCGCCGGGAGCAAAAACATTCAGTACTTC.

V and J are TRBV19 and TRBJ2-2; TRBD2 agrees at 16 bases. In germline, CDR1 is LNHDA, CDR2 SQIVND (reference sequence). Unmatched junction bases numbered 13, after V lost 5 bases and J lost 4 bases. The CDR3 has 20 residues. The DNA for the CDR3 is TGTGCCAGTAGTCCTAGCGGGACTAGCGGGAGGGCCGGGATCACCGGGGAGCTGTTTTTT. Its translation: CASSPSGTSGRAGITGELFF.

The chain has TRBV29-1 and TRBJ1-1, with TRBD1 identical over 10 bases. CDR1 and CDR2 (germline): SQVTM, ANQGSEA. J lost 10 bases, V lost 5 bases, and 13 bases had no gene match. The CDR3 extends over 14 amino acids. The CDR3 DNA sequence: TGCAGCGTTAGGGGACAGGGGCCTTTAGGGGGAGCTTTCTTT. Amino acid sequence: CSVRGQGPLGGAFF.

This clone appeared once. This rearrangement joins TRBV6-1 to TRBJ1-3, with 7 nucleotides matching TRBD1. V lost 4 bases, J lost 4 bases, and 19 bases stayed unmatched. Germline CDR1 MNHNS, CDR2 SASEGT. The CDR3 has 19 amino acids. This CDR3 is CASSASGTALTLTGNTIYF. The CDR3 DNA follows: TGTGCCAGCAGTGCGTCCGGGACAGCCTTGACCCTTACGGGAAACACCATATATTTT.

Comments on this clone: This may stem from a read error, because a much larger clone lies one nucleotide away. CDR3 nucleotides: TGTGCCAGCAGCTTGGGACAGCCGAACACTGAAGCTTTCTTT. Amino acids: CASSLGQPNTEAFF. The chain recombines TRBV7-7 with TRBJ1-1; 7 nucleotides align to TRBD1. J gave up 1 base and V 3 bases, and 2 bases lay outside the gene matches. CDR1 and CDR2 (germline): SSHAT, FNYEAQ (reference sequence). This CDR3 has 14 residues.

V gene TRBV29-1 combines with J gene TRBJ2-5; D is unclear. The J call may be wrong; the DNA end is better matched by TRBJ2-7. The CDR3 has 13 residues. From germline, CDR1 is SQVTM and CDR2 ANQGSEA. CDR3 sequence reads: CSVERDNPYEQYF. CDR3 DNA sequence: TGCAGCGTTGAACGAGACAACCCGTACGAGCAGTACTTC.

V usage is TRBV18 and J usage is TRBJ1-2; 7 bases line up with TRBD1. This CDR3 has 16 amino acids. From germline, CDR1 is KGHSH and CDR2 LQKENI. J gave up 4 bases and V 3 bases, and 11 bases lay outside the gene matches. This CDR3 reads CASSPPTGALFYGYTF. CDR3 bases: TGTGCCAGCTCACCCCCTACAGGGGCTTTGTTCTATGGCTACACCTTC.

In DNA, the CDR3 is TGTGCCAGCAGCGTAGGAGGGACAGGGGGCCGTGAGCAGTACTTC. It encodes CASSVGGTGGREQYF. The chain combines TRBV9 with TRBJ2-7; 12 bases fit TRBD1. Per germline, CDR1 SGDLS and CDR2 YYNGEE. The length of the CDR3 is 15 residues. J gave up 7 bases and V 0 bases, and 5 bases lay outside the gene matches.

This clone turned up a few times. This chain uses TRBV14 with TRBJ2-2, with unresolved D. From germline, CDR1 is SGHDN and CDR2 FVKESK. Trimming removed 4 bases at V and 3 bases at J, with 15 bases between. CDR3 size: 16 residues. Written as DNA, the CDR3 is TGTGCCAGCAGCCCTTTGGGCTCAGGCGACACCGGGGAGCTGTTTTTT. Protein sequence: CASSPLGSGDTGELFF. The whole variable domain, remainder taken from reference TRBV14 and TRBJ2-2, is EAGVTQFPSHSVIEKGQTVTLRCDPISGHDNLYWYRRVMGKEIKFLLHFVKESKQDESGMPNNRFLAERTGGTYSTLKVQPAELEDSGVYFCASSPLGSGDTGELFFGEGSRLTVL.

CDR3 nucleotide sequence: TGTGCCAGCAGCCAAGGGGACAGGGGCATTAACACCATATATTTT. Protein: CASSQGDRGINTIYF. The chain uses TRBV14 and TRBJ1-3; 10 nucleotides agree with TRBD1. The CDR3 sequence is 15 residues long. Germline V gene data show CDR1 as SGHDN and CDR2 as FVKESK. V gave up 1 base and J gave up 7 bases; unmatched junction bases: 4.

CDR3 in DNA: TGTGCCAGCACCACTTGGACAGGGACTGGAAACACCATATATTTT. Translation: CASTTWTGTGNTIYF. This sequence joins TRBV28 and TRBJ1-3, with 8 bases that match TRBD1. After removal of 7 bases from V and 2 bases from J, the junction contained 7 bases not matched to a gene. From germline, CDR1 is MDHEN and CDR2 SYDVKM. The CDR3 totals 15 residues.

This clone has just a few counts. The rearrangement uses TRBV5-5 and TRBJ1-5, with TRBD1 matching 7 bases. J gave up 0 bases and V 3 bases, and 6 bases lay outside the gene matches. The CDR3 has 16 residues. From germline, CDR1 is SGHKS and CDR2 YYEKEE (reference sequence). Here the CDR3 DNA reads TGTGCCAGCAGCTGGCAGGGGGGTGATAGCAATCAGCCCCAGCATTTT. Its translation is CASSWQGGDSNQPQHF.

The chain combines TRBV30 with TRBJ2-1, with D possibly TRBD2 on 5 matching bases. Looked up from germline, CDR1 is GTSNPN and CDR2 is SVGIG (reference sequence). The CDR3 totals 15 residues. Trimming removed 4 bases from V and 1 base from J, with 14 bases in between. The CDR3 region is CAWTGGLRSYNEQFF. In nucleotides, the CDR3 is TGTGCCTGGACGGGCGGGTTGCGGTCCTACAATGAGCAGTTCTTC.

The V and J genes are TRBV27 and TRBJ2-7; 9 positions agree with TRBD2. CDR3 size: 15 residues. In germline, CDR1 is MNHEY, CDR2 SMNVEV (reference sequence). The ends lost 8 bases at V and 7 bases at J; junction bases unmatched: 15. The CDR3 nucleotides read TGTGCCAGCGTCACATCCAGCGGGAGGCCCGTGGAGCAGTACTTC. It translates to CASVTSSGRPVEQYF.

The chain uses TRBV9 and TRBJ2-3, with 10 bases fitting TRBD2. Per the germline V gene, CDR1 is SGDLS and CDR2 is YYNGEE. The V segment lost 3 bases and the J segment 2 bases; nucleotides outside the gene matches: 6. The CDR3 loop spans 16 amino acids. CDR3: CASSAKAGGPTDTQYF. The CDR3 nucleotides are TGTGCCAGCAGCGCTAAAGCGGGGGGGCCCACAGATACGCAGTATTTT.

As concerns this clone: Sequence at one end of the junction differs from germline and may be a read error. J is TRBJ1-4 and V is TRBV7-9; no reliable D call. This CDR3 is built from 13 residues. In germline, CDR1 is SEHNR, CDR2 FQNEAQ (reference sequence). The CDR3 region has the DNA TGTGCCGGCAGACGCCAGGAGGGTGAAAAACTGTTTTTT. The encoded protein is CAGRRQEGEKLFF.

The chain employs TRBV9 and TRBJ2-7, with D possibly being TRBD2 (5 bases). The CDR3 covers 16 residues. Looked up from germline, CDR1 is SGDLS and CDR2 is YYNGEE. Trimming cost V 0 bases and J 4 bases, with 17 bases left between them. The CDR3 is CASSVAPSQKVYEQYF. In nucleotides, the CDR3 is TGTGCCAGCAGCGTAGCCCCTAGCCAGAAGGTGTACGAGCAGTACTTC.

The CDR3 nucleotides are TGTGCCAGCAAACAGGGGGCTGGGGGATACGAGCAGTACTTC. Its translation is CASKQGAGGYEQYF. This chain uses TRBV6-1 with TRBJ2-7, with TRBD1 identical over 9 bases. In germline, CDR1 is MNHNS, CDR2 SASEGT. Losses at the gene ends were 7 bases for V and 4 bases for J; bases not matched to a gene: 8. The CDR3 is made up of 14 amino acids.